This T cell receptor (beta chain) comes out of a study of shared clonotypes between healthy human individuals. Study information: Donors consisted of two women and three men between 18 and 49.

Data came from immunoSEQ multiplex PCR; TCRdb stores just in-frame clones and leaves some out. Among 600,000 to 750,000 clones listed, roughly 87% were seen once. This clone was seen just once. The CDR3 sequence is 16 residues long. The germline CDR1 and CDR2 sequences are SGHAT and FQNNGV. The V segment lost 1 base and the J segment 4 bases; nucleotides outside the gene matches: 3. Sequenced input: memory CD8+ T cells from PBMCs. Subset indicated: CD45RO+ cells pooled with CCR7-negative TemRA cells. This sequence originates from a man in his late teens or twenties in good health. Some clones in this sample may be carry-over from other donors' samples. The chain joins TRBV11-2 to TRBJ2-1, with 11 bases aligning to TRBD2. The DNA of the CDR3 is TGTGCCAGCAGCTTAGTGGCTAGCGGGGGGTACAATGAGCAGTTCTTC. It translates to CASSLVASGGYNEQFF.